The 5 T cell receptor beta chains given below trace back to one sample, sequenced in a study of cytomegalovirus exposure and HLA in healthy donors. Primers included in the PCR were 60 Vbeta and 13 Jbeta primers. Using immunoSEQ multiplex PCR, the repertoire was profiled, and TCRdb retains in-frame clones only, with some absent. In the table there are some 90,000 clones, around 80% of which are singletons. The sample consisted of PBMCs. These receptors came from a male donor in good health and CMV-seropositive.

This chain uses TRBV5-4 with TRBJ2-3, with TRBD1 matching 8 bases. CDR1 is SGHNT and CDR2 is YYREEE in the germline V gene (reference sequence). The V segment lost 3 bases and the J segment 2 bases; nucleotides outside the gene matches: 5. The CDR3 runs 15 residues. This CDR3 is CASSWQGADTDTQYF. The CDR3 coding sequence is TGTGCCAGCAGCTGGCAGGGGGCGGACACAGATACGCAGTATTTT.

This sequence joins TRBV5-1 and TRBJ1-1, with a possible D match to TRBD1 (6 bases). Trimming cost V 4 bases and J 4 bases, with 17 bases left between them. The CDR3 spans 15 residues. Germline lookup yields CDR1 SGHRS and CDR2 YFSETQ. CDR3 in amino acids: CASSGRSMTGTEAFF. CDR3 nucleotide sequence: TGCGCCAGCAGCGGAAGATCCATGACAGGCACTGAAGCTTTCTTT. The full variable domain, rest sourced from reference TRBV5-1 and TRBJ1-1, is KAGVTQTPRYLIKTRGQQVTLSCSPISGHRSVSWYQQTPGQGLQFLFEYFSETQRNKGNFPGRFSGRQFSNSRSEMNVSTLELGDSALYLCASSGRSMTGTEAFFGQGTRLTVV.

The chain couples TRBV13 to TRBJ1-1; 7 nucleotides agree with TRBD1. The CDR3 has 16 amino acids. Germline V gene data show CDR1 as PRHDT and CDR2 as FYEKMQ (reference sequence). Unmatched junction bases numbered 9, after V lost 0 bases and J lost 5 bases. The CDR3 loop reads CASSLGAGGYGTEAFF. The CDR3 bases are TGTGCCAGCAGCTTAGGGGCAGGGGGATATGGGACTGAAGCTTTCTTT. Complete variable domain (other parts from reference TRBV13 and TRBJ1-1): AAGVIQSPRHLIKEKRETATLKCYPIPRHDTVYWYQQGPGQDPQFLISFYEKMQSDKGSIPDRFSAQQFSDYHSELNMSSLELGDSALYFCASSLGAGGYGTEAFFGQGTRLTVV.

The J gene is TRBJ1-5, the V gene TRBV19, with 7 bases fitting TRBD1. J gave up 4 bases and V 10 bases, and 10 bases lay outside the gene matches. The CDR3 contains 14 residues. Germline V gene lookup returns CDR1 LNHDA and CDR2 SQIVND (reference sequence). The CDR3 bases are TGTGCCATCATGAGGGACAGCGAGAATCAGCCCCAGCATTTT. It translates to CAIMRDSENQPQHF.

The gene calls are TRBV30 and TRBJ1-5; no clear D gene. Deletions cut 4 bases from V and 0 bases from J, with 22 bases between. This CDR3 contains 18 residues. Germline-derived CDR1 and CDR2 are GTSNPN and SVGIG (reference sequence). CDR3 coding DNA: TGTGCCTGGACCCGCTCGGGTCGGCAGCCTTATAGCAATCAGCCCCAGCATTTT. Translation: CAWTRSGRQPYSNQPQHF.